This T cell receptor beta chain was observed in a study of PD-L1 blockade in urothelial cancer. Study-level background: Analysis of blood occurred 3 weeks (second dose) and 6 weeks after treatment start. A median approximately 140,000 T cells were found in blood samples.

Every PCR received spiked-in synthetic TCR analog templates. Clones were read by immunoSEQ multiplex PCR, and TCRdb kept only the in-frame ones, dropping some. Among tens of thousands of clones listed, around 90% were seen once. This sample's time point: pretreatment peripheral blood. Each patient presented with locally advanced or metastatic urothelial carcinoma. Deletions cut 7 bases from V and 4 bases from J, with 13 bases between. Germline values: CDR1 LNHDA, CDR2 SQIVND (reference sequence). This CDR3 comprises 13 residues. The J gene is TRBJ1-1, the V gene TRBV19, with D possibly matching TRBD1 (5 bases). The sample in question was PBMCs, obtained around atezolizumab (anti-PD-L1) treatment. The sequence derives from a woman aged 55-70 years with urothelial cancer. The CDR3 region is CASTLRGGTEAFF. The CDR3 DNA sequence: TGTGCCAGTACCCTACGGGGGGGCACTGAAGCTTTCTTT.